These 26 T cell receptor beta chains were all obtained from the same sample, sequenced in a study of blood T cell repertoires in COVID-19. This table comes from immunoSEQ multiplex PCR, and its TCRdb copy is limited to in-frame clones, with some not included. The sample holds 24,000 or so clones, over 75% seen once. Sequencing used peripheral blood. Every receptor here comes from a man in his 70s in a cohort sampled during active COVID-19.

This clone is judged medium-sized. The J gene is TRBJ2-7, the V gene TRBV7-2; possible D gene TRBD1, 6 bases. Germline values: CDR1 SGHTA, CDR2 FQGNSA. The V and J ends lost 0 bases and 6 bases respectively, with 9 bases between them. The CDR3 runs 13 residues. For the CDR3, the DNA is TGTGCCAGCAGCTTAGCGCAGGGGCGCGAGCAGTACTTC. The encoded protein is CASSLAQGREQYF.

The chain is built from TRBV27 and TRBJ2-2; tentative D call: TRBD2 (6 bases). Trimming cost V 4 bases and J 5 bases, with 14 bases left between them. Germline V gene lookup returns CDR1 MNHEY and CDR2 SMNVEV (reference sequence). There are 15 residues in the CDR3. In nucleotides, the CDR3 is TGTGCCAGCAGTTCCTGGGGTAGCGGTACCGGGGAGCTGTTTTTT. Amino acids: CASSSWGSGTGELFF.

The chain is built from TRBV4-1 and TRBJ1-1; 10 nucleotides align to TRBD1. This CDR3 spans 16 amino acids. The V gene end was trimmed by 1 base and the J gene end by 10 bases; junction bases not matched to a gene: 12. Germline V lookup: CDR1 MGHRA, CDR2 YSYEKL. The CDR3, as DNA: TGCGCCAGCAGCCAAGCAGGGACAGGGGCGCTGGTGGGAGCTTTCTTT. This codes for CASSQAGTGALVGAFF.

This sequence joins TRBV20-1 and TRBJ1-1; D unclear. The germline V and J ends were trimmed by 3 bases and 1 base, with 15 bases remaining between them. The CDR3 runs to 15 residues. The germline CDR1 and CDR2 sequences are DFQATT and SNEGSKA (reference sequence). The CDR3 coding sequence is TGCAGTGCTAGTCCTGCCCTGCAAGCGAACACTGAAGCTTTCTTT. Its translation is CSASPALQANTEAFF.

In its sample, this clone ranks as large. The gene calls are TRBV6-5 and TRBJ1-5; 8 bases align to TRBD1. After removal of 2 bases from V and 7 bases from J, the junction contained 7 bases not matched to a gene. Germline loops: CDR1 MNHEY, CDR2 SVGAGI. The CDR3 totals 15 residues. CDR3 nucleotide sequence: TGTGCCAGCAGTTACGGAGGACAGGGCGAACAGCCCCAGCATTTT. Translation: CASSYGGQGEQPQHF.

The chain carries TRBV24-1 and TRBJ2-2; 7 nucleotides align to TRBD2. The CDR3 has 15 residues. V trimming: 7 bases; J trimming: 4 bases; junction bases outside the gene matches: 8. Germline V gives CDR1 KGHDR, CDR2 SFDVKD. CDR3 nucleotide sequence: TGTGCCACCAGGGACGTAGGGGAGGGCACCGGGGAGCTGTTTTTT. Its protein is CATRDVGEGTGELFF.

The chain employs TRBV23-1 and TRBJ1-3; 7 bases are a match to TRBD1. TRBV23-1 falls under the ORF class, with uncertain function. Losses at the gene ends were 3 bases for V and 7 bases for J; bases not matched to a gene: 9. The CDR3 has 15 amino acids. The CDR3 DNA reads TGCGCCAGCAGTCACAACCCCGACAGGGTGAACACCATATATTTT. It is translated as CASSHNPDRVNTIYF.

CDR3 nucleotide sequence: TGTGCCAGCATCGACAGGGGCCCAGAGACCCAGTACTTC. This encodes CASIDRGPETQYF. V usage is TRBV28 and J usage is TRBJ2-5, with 8 bases identical to TRBD1. The CDR3 extends over 13 amino acids. Germline CDR1 and CDR2: MDHEN and SYDVKM. V lost 7 bases to trimming and J lost 4 bases; unmatched junction nucleotides: 5.

The chain has TRBV7-9 and TRBJ1-5; 9 nucleotides align to TRBD1. V lost 4 bases, J lost 1 base, and 2 bases stayed unmatched. CDR1 and CDR2 from the germline V gene are SEHNR and FQNEAQ (reference sequence). The CDR3 covers 15 residues. CDR3 amino acids: CASSWGQGSNQPQHF. Written as DNA, the CDR3 is TGTGCCAGCAGCTGGGGACAGGGAAGCAATCAGCCCCAGCATTTT.

The chain is built from TRBV24-1 and TRBJ2-7, with a tentative D call TRBD1 (6 bases). Germline-derived CDR1 and CDR2 are KGHDR and SFDVKD. The CDR3 contains 16 residues. Trimming removed 3 bases from V and 3 bases from J, with 17 bases in between. The CDR3 nucleotides read TGTGCCACCAGTGATCCGACAGGAAAAACCCACTACGAGCAGTACTTC. Translating it yields CATSDPTGKTHYEQYF.

The chain couples TRBV9 to TRBJ2-5, with 7 bases fitting TRBD1. Germline V CDR1 and CDR2: SGDLS, YYNGEE. The J segment lost 3 bases and the V segment lost 0 bases, leaving 2 bases of the junction unmatched. CDR3 size: 14 residues. Here the CDR3 reads CASSVDRGEETQYF. The CDR3 nucleotides read TGTGCCAGCAGCGTAGACAGGGGAGAAGAGACCCAGTACTTC.

The chain has TRBV12-3 or TRBV12-4 and TRBJ1-2, with 7 nucleotides matching TRBD1. Unmatched junction bases numbered 2, after V lost 5 bases and J lost 2 bases. The CDR3 extends over 13 amino acids. CDR3 DNA sequence: TGTGCCAGCAGTCCGGGACAGAACTATGGCTACACCTTC. Its translation: CASSPGQNYGYTF.

The chain combines TRBV5-6 with TRBJ2-7, with a possible D match to TRBD1 (5 bases). V was clipped by 3 bases and J by 4 bases, with 8 bases between them. This CDR3 spans 12 amino acids. The germline V gene has CDR1 SGHDT and CDR2 YYEEEE. CDR3 region: CASSYDSYEQYF. Here the CDR3 DNA reads TGTGCCAGCAGCTACGACAGTTACGAGCAGTACTTC.

J is TRBJ2-5 and V is TRBV29-1; D is possibly TRBD1 (6 bases). The CDR3 length is 14 residues. V gave up 6 bases and J gave up 0 bases, with 14 bases separating them. Per germline, CDR1 SQVTM and CDR2 ANQGSEA. The CDR3 loop reads CSVDLGAYQETQYF. DNA for the CDR3: TGCAGCGTAGACCTGGGGGCGTACCAAGAGACCCAGTACTTC.

This clone showed up just a few times. Here the CDR3 reads CASSQGVAREAKETQYF. Here the CDR3 DNA reads TGTGCCAGCAGCCAAGGGGTCGCGCGGGAGGCCAAAGAGACCCAGTACTTC. J is TRBJ2-5 and V is TRBV3-1 (or the pseudogene TRBV3-2); 8 bases match TRBD2. V lost 1 base and J lost 3; bases outside the gene matches: 10. CDR1 is LGHDT and CDR2 is YNNKEL in the germline V gene (reference sequence). This CDR3 spans 17 amino acids.

The J gene is TRBJ1-1, the V gene TRBV3-1 (or the pseudogene TRBV3-2); D ambiguous. The length of the CDR3 is 13 residues. Per germline, CDR1 LGHDT and CDR2 YNNKEL (reference sequence). V was clipped by 1 base and J by 3 bases, with 6 bases between them. The CDR3 here is CASSQVLDTEAFF. The CDR3 DNA follows: TGTGCCAGCAGCCAAGTTCTTGACACTGAAGCTTTCTTT.

The rearrangement links TRBV27 to TRBJ2-1; 13 bases align to TRBD2. Losses at the gene ends were 4 bases for V and 6 bases for J; bases not matched to a gene: 6. The CDR3 is 16 residues long. The V gene's germline CDR1 is MNHEY and CDR2 SMNVEV (reference sequence). The CDR3: CASSSAGLAGRNEQFF. CDR3 bases: TGTGCCAGCAGTTCCGCGGGACTAGCGGGGCGCAATGAGCAGTTCTTC.

This chain links TRBV5-4 with TRBJ2-1; 11 nucleotides agree with TRBD2. Trimming removed 4 bases from V and 7 bases from J; junction bases left unmatched: 4. This CDR3 is built from 14 residues. CDR1 and CDR2 from the germline V gene are SGHNT and YYREEE (reference sequence). The CDR3 loop reads CASSATSGTNEQFF. The CDR3 coding sequence is TGTGCCAGCAGCGCGACTAGCGGGACTAATGAGCAGTTCTTC.

This chain joins TRBV29-1 and TRBJ2-6, with TRBD1 matching over 11 bases. The CDR3 has 18 amino acids. Germline V CDR1 and CDR2: SQVTM, ANQGSEA. Trimming cost V 4 bases and J 0 bases; bases outside gene matches: 8. The chain's CDR3 is CSVGDPGTGGSGANVLTF. CDR3 sequence (DNA): TGCAGCGTTGGAGATCCCGGGACAGGGGGCTCTGGGGCCAACGTCCTGACTTTC.

This chain uses TRBV5-5 with TRBJ1-1; D gene ambiguous. With 3 bases removed from V and 1 base from J, the gap between germline ends came to 10 bases. There are 14 residues in the CDR3. Germline V gene sequence: CDR1 SGHKS, CDR2 YYEKEE (reference sequence). CDR3 sequence: CASSYTMGNTEAFF. CDR3 nucleotides: TGTGCCAGCAGCTACACTATGGGGAACACTGAAGCTTTCTTT.

The chain combines TRBV2 with TRBJ2-1, with D possibly matching TRBD2 (6 bases). The CDR3 consists of 13 residues. Germline V CDR1 and CDR2: SNHLY, FYNNEI. CDR3 sequence reads: CAEGFGVRDEQFF. DNA for the CDR3: TGTGCGGAGGGTTTTGGGGTTAGAGATGAGCAGTTCTTC.

The chain employs TRBV28 and TRBJ1-2, with 8 bases fitting TRBD1. Germline V lookup: CDR1 MDHEN, CDR2 SYDVKM. V shed 4 bases, J shed 5 bases, and the junction held 9 bases outside the gene matches. CDR3 length: 15 residues. The CDR3 DNA reads as TGTGCCAGCAGTTCGACCGGGACAGGAGGGTATGGCTACACCTTC. Its translation: CASSSTGTGGYGYTF.

The chain has TRBV6-2 or TRBV6-3 and TRBJ2-7; perhaps TRBD2 as D (5 bases). The CDR3 runs to 18 residues. V was clipped by 0 bases and J by 1 base, with 19 bases between them. Germline V gene sequence: CDR1 MNHEY, CDR2 SVGEGT. The CDR3 nucleotides read TGTGCCAGCAGTTACTCGAGGGCCAACATCTACCCTTCCTACGAGCAGTACTTC. Its translation: CASSYSRANIYPSYEQYF.

This clone was seen more than once but under ten times. The chain joins TRBV5-1 to TRBJ2-3; 8 bases are a match to TRBD1. This CDR3 region has 16 residues. V was pared by 2 bases and J by 4 bases, with 9 bases of the junction left unmatched. Per the germline V gene, CDR1 is SGHRS and CDR2 is YFSETQ. The CDR3: CASSFRLTGAADTQYF. DNA of the CDR3: TGCGCCAGCAGCTTCCGCCTGACAGGGGCAGCAGATACGCAGTATTTT. The full variable domain, with the rest looked up from reference TRBV5-1 and TRBJ2-3, is KAGVTQTPRYLIKTRGQQVTLSCSPISGHRSVSWYQQTPGQGLQFLFEYFSETQRNKGNFPGRFSGRQFSNSRSEMNVSTLELGDSALYLCASSFRLTGAADTQYFGPGTRLTVL.

The chain recombines TRBV19 with TRBJ1-2, with 10 bases that match TRBD1. J gave up 2 bases and V 2 bases, and 5 bases lay outside the gene matches. Germline-derived CDR1 and CDR2 are LNHDA and SQIVND (reference sequence). The CDR3 spans 16 residues. The CDR3 nucleotides read TGTGCCAGTAGTATAAGAGGGGACAGGGGCAACTATGGCTACACCTTC. Amino acids: CASSIRGDRGNYGYTF.

This sequence joins TRBV24-1 and TRBJ2-1, with TRBD2 as a possible D gene (5 bases). CDR3 length: 15 amino acids. The V and J ends lost 5 bases and 3 bases respectively, with 13 bases between them. The germline CDR1 and CDR2 sequences are KGHDR and SFDVKD. The CDR3 sequence: CATSALRESYNEQFF. The DNA of the CDR3 is TGTGCCACCAGTGCCTTGAGGGAGAGCTACAATGAGCAGTTCTTC.